This T cell receptor (beta chain) was obtained from a study of neoadjuvant nivolumab and ipilimumab in lung cancer. The germline gives CDR1 SGHRS, CDR2 YFSETQ. The trim removed 2 bases at V and 2 bases at J, leaving 2 bases unmatched. The CDR3 contains 14 residues. Assay used: immunoSEQ multiplex PCR; TCRdb lists only in-frame clones, some missing. The top ten hold approximately 3.8% of the sample, which has 8,000 to 10,000 clones, roughly four fifths seen once. Sequenced material: peripheral blood, taken before neoadjuvant nivolumab, alone or with ipilimumab. The receptor comes from an adult with non-small cell lung cancer. The chain joins TRBV5-1 to TRBJ2-3, with TRBD1 identical over 7 bases. This CDR3 is CASSLGTDTDTQYF. DNA for the CDR3: TGCGCCAGCAGCTTAGGGACAGACACAGATACGCAGTATTTT. The full variable domain, rest sourced from reference TRBV5-1 and TRBJ2-3, is KAGVTQTPRYLIKTRGQQVTLSCSPISGHRSVSWYQQTPGQGLQFLFEYFSETQRNKGNFPGRFSGRQFSNSRSEMNVSTLELGDSALYLCASSLGTDTDTQYFGPGTRLTVL.